The 3 T cell receptor beta chains given below trace back to one sample, sequenced in a study of long-term antiretroviral therapy in people with HIV. Samples were assayed with immunoSEQ v3.0 at survey level. Method: immunoSEQ multiplex PCR; TCRdb's copy keeps in-frame clones and lacks some. The data contain 25,000 to 30,000 clones, about 87% of them singletons. The specimen was unsorted PBMCs, collected 3.2 years before starting antiretroviral therapy. These TCRs come from a man in his fifties or sixties with HIV.

The chain uses TRBV29-1 and TRBJ2-5; the D is unclear. Trimming shortened V by 2 bases and J by 3 bases, and 4 bases separated the two germline ends. This CDR3 region has 11 residues. The germline CDR1 and CDR2 sequences are SQVTM and ANQGSEA. The CDR3 is CSVELKETQYF. CDR3 in DNA: TGCAGCGTTGAACTTAAAGAGACCCAGTACTTC. Complete variable domain (other parts from reference TRBV29-1 and TRBJ2-5): SAVISQKPSRDICQRGTSLTIQCQVDSQVTMMFWYRQQPGQSLTLIATANQGSEATYESGFVIDKFPISRPNLTFSTLTVSNMSPEDSSIYLCSVELKETQYFGPGTRLLVL.

The V call is TRBV30, the J call TRBJ2-3; D is ambiguous. Germline-derived CDR1 and CDR2 are GTSNPN and SVGIG (reference sequence). The V end was cut by 2 bases, the J end by 2 bases, with 11 bases between. CDR3 length: 14 amino acids. The CDR3 nucleotides read TGTGCCTGGAGTCCCGGGCGGCACACAGATACGCAGTATTTT. It translates to CAWSPGRHTDTQYF.

This chain uses TRBV7-9 with TRBJ2-7; TRBD2 agrees at 7 bases. This CDR3 contains 15 residues. CDR1 and CDR2 from the germline V gene are SEHNR and FQNEAQ (reference sequence). With V trimmed by 3 bases and J by 7 bases, 12 bases remained unmatched. The CDR3 is CASSFSLAVYDEQYF. The CDR3 nucleotides are TGTGCCAGCAGCTTTTCTCTAGCGGTCTACGATGAGCAGTACTTC.